The rows below give T cell receptor beta chains drawn from one sample of a study of blood T cell repertoires in COVID-19. Only in-frame clones appear in the TCRdb table, and some are missing; sequencing was by immunoSEQ multiplex PCR. The table records roughly 320,000 clones, about 87% of them present only once. The sequenced sample was peripheral blood. These receptor sequences come from a man between 65 and 79 years old with acute or convalescent COVID-19. Both conserved end residues are part of each CDR3. The D gene is left open where the match is weak. Clone size, where shown, is once, few, many, or a class for clones that have expanded.

clone size,J gene,D gene,V gene,CDR3 DNA,CDR3 protein
.,TRBJ2-1,TRBD2,TRBV9,TGTGCCAGCAGCGGAGTGCCAAGCGGGGAGTCACAGTTCTTC,CASSGVPSGESQFF
.,TRBJ2-7,TRBD1,TRBV12-5,TGTGCTAGTGGTTTGGTAAAAAGACGAGGGGACAGGGGTGACGAGCAGTACTTC,CASGLVKRRGDRGDEQYF
.,TRBJ1-6,.,TRBV6-5,TGTGCCAGCAGTCGGGGTTCCGAAACGCCCCTCCACTTT,CASSRGSETPLHF
.,TRBJ2-5,.,TRBV7-8,TGTGCCAGCAGCTTAGCGGCTGGTGGGACCCAGTACTTC,CASSLAAGGTQYF
few,TRBJ2-3,TRBD2,TRBV4-2,TGTGCCAGCAGCTCCTACTACCAGAGCGGGGGGGCAGATACGCAGTATTTT,CASSSYYQSGGADTQYF
once,TRBJ2-3,.,TRBV6-5,TGTGCCAGCAGCCCCGGGGGGCTTGTAGATACGCAGTATTTT,CASSPGGLVDTQYF
.,TRBJ1-5,TRBD1,TRBV9,TGTGCCAGCAGCCCCAGGACAGGGACGAATCAGCCCCAGCATTTT,CASSPRTGTNQPQHF
.,TRBJ2-2,.,TRBV19,TGTGCCAGTAGTATAGGGACAGGGAGGGCCACCGGGGAGCTGTTTTTT,CASSIGTGRATGELFF
.,TRBJ2-7,TRBD2,TRBV6-5,TGTGCCAGCGGTTTGCGGGAGGCCTACGAGCAGTACTTC,CASGLREAYEQYF
.,TRBJ2-1,TRBD2,TRBV6-4,TGTGCCAATCGACCCGGGACTACTCACAATGAGCAGTTCTTC,CANRPGTTHNEQFF
.,TRBJ2-6,TRBD2,TRBV28,TGTGCCAGCGGGACTAGCGGGACCTCTGGGGCCAACGTCCTGACTTTC,CASGTSGTSGANVLTF
.,TRBJ1-1,.,TRBV7-8,TGTGCCAGCAGCTTTAAACAGGGAAGCACTGAAGCTTTCTTT,CASSFKQGSTEAFF
.,TRBJ1-4,.,TRBV18,TGTGCCAGCTCACCTTTCGCGGGCGCGAGGGAAAAACTGTTTTTT,CASSPFAGAREKLFF
.,TRBJ1-5,.,TRBV10-2,TGCGCCAGCAACGGGGAGGGTAGAAATCAGCCCCAGCATTTT,CASNGEGRNQPQHF
few,TRBJ2-7,TRBD2,TRBV6-2/TRBV6-3,TGTGCCAGCAGTTACCCCCAGCGGGATAACGAGCAGTACTTC,CASSYPQRDNEQYF
.,TRBJ1-4,.,TRBV6-5,TGTGCCAGCAGTTACGCGTGGGAGGAAAAACTGTTTTTT,CASSYAWEEKLFF
.,TRBJ2-2,TRBD1,TRBV5-8,TGTGCCAGCAACAGGGGAAACACCGGGGAGCTGTTTTTT,CASNRGNTGELFF
.,TRBJ1-3,.,TRBV5-6,TGTGCCAGCAGCTCCACGTCGAGGCTCAGCTCTGGAAACACCATATATTTT,CASSSTSRLSSGNTIYF
.,TRBJ1-1,TRBD1,TRBV19,TGTGCCAGTAAAGGACAGGTCCCTATGAACACTGAAGCTTTCTTT,CASKGQVPMNTEAFF
.,TRBJ1-6,.,TRBV18,TGTGCCAGCTCACCACCCGGCAGGGAGGGTTCACCCCTCCACTTT,CASSPPGREGSPLHF
.,TRBJ2-1,.,TRBV5-5,TGTGCCAGCAGCTTGGCGCCTAGCTTTGAGAATGAGCAGTTCTTC,CASSLAPSFENEQFF
few,TRBJ1-2,.,TRBV7-2,TGTGCCAGCAGCGTATGGACCGGGATTGGTTATGGCTACACCTTC,CASSVWTGIGYGYTF
.,TRBJ1-2,.,TRBV3-1/TRBV3-2,TGTGCCAGCAGCGTGACAGGTTACGGCTACACCTTC,CASSVTGYGYTF
once,TRBJ2-7,TRBD1,TRBV29-1,TGCAGCGTTAAAGCCCCGAGGACAGGGGATTTAGGGACCTACGAGCAGTACTTC,CSVKAPRTGDLGTYEQYF
.,TRBJ1-1,.,TRBV7-2,TGTGCCAGCAGCTCCTCGGGAGGGTGGGGCACTGAAGCTTTCTTT,CASSSSGGWGTEAFF
.,TRBJ2-2,.,TRBV5-6,TGTGCCAGCAGCTTCGGGCTAGCCCTCGCCGGGGAGCTGTTTTTT,CASSFGLALAGELFF
.,TRBJ1-1,.,TRBV11-1,TGTGCCAGCAGCCCCTGGACTGGCACTGAAGCTTTCTTT,CASSPWTGTEAFF
.,TRBJ2-5,TRBD2,TRBV19,TGTGCCAGTATGGGGGGGACTCGGTATGAGACCCAGTACTTC,CASMGGTRYETQYF
few,TRBJ2-7,.,TRBV5-4,TGTGCCAGCAGCCGTGGCGCGGTCTCCTCCTACGAGCAGTACTTC,CASSRGAVSSYEQYF